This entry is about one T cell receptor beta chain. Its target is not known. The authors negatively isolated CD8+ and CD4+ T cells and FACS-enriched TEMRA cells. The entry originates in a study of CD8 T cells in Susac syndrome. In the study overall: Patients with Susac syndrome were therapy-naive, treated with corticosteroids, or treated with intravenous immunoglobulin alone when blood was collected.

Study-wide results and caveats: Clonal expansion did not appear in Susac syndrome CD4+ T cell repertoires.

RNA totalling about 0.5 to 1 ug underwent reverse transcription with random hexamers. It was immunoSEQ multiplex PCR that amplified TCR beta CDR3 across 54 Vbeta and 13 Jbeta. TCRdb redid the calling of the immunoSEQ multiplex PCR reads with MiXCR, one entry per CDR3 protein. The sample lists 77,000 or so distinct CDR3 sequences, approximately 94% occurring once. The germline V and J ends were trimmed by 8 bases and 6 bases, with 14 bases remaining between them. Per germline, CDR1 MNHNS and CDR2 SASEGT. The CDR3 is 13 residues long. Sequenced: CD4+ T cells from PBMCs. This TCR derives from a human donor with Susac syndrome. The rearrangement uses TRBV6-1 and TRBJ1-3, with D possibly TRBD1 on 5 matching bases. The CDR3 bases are TGTGCCAGCTTGCCGGGACTGGAAAACACCATATATTTT. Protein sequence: CASLPGLENTIYF.